The rows below give T cell receptor beta chains drawn from one sample of a study of T-cell memory formation after mild COVID-19. TCRdb recomputed calls from the 5' RACE reads with MiXCR, one row per CDR3 protein. Among 100,000 to 130,000 distinct CDR3 sequences listed, around 17% were seen once. Sequencing was done on a sample of PBMCs or a T cell subset sorted from them (not recorded which). These receptors came from a man in his late teens or twenties who had mild COVID-19 (a few samples of this study predate the infection). Cell type and time point are not known. CDR3s include the opening cysteine and the closing phenylalanine or tryptophan. Each record gives: clone size, V gene, J gene, D gene, CDR3 DNA, CDR3 protein. The D gene is left open where the match is weak. Clone size is stated in some rows and not others, as once, few, many or a class when expanded.

clone_size: .; v_call: TRBV3-1; j_call: TRBJ1-1; d_call: .; cdr3_nt: TGTGCCAGCAGCCAAGCGACACGGGGAATGGGTGAAGCTTTCTTT; cdr3_aa: CASSQATRGMGEAFF
clone_size: .; v_call: TRBV20-1; j_call: TRBJ1-4; d_call: TRBD1; cdr3_nt: TGCAGTGCTAGGGGACAGCTTGGGGAAAAACTGTTTTTT; cdr3_aa: CSARGQLGEKLFF
clone_size: .; v_call: TRBV29-1; j_call: TRBJ2-1; d_call: .; cdr3_nt: TGCAGCGTTAATGAGGGAGTCTCCAACTACAATGAGCAGTTCTTC; cdr3_aa: CSVNEGVSNYNEQFF
clone_size: .; v_call: TRBV4-2; j_call: TRBJ2-1; d_call: .; cdr3_nt: TGTGCCAGCAGCCAAGGAGGCTTCGATGAGCAGTTCTTC; cdr3_aa: CASSQGGFDEQFF
clone_size: few; v_call: TRBV20-1; j_call: TRBJ1-1; d_call: .; cdr3_nt: TGCAGTCCCCGATTCGACGTGAACACTGAAGCTTTCTTT; cdr3_aa: CSPRFDVNTEAFF
clone_size: .; v_call: TRBV29-1; j_call: TRBJ1-4; d_call: .; cdr3_nt: TGCAGCGTTGAGGGGATAAATGAAAAACTGTTTTTT; cdr3_aa: CSVEGINEKLFF
clone_size: once; v_call: TRBV4-1; j_call: TRBJ2-3; d_call: TRBD1; cdr3_nt: TGCGCCAGCAGCCAAGATCAGGGGACAGGGGGTAAAGATACGCAGTATTTT; cdr3_aa: CASSQDQGTGGKDTQYF
clone_size: .; v_call: TRBV7-9; j_call: TRBJ1-5; d_call: .; cdr3_nt: TGTGCCAGTAACGGTGCAGGGAATCAGCCCCAGCATTTT; cdr3_aa: CASNGAGNQPQHF
clone_size: .; v_call: TRBV2; j_call: TRBJ2-1; d_call: .; cdr3_nt: TGTGCCAGCAACTTTGACAGGTACAATGAGCAGTTCTTC; cdr3_aa: CASNFDRYNEQFF
clone_size: once; v_call: TRBV9; j_call: TRBJ2-6; d_call: .; cdr3_nt: TGTGCCAGCAGCGCCCATTTGGACCGCTCTGGGGCCAACGTCCTGACTTTC; cdr3_aa: CASSAHLDRSGANVLTF
clone_size: .; v_call: TRBV5-1; j_call: TRBJ2-3; d_call: TRBD2; cdr3_nt: TGCGCCAGCGGAGTAGCGGCGGGGGGGTTGGATACGCAGTATTTT; cdr3_aa: CASGVAAGGLDTQYF
clone_size: few; v_call: TRBV29-1; j_call: TRBJ2-1; d_call: TRBD1; cdr3_nt: TGCAGCGTGGGACAGGGAGGGAGTGGGGGTGAGCAGTTCTTC; cdr3_aa: CSVGQGGSGGEQFF
clone_size: few; v_call: TRBV9; j_call: TRBJ2-3; d_call: .; cdr3_nt: TGTGCCAGCAGCGTAGAGTCTAGCTCAGATACGCAGTATTTT; cdr3_aa: CASSVESSSDTQYF
clone_size: .; v_call: TRBV28; j_call: TRBJ1-5; d_call: .; cdr3_nt: TGTGCCAGCAGTTCGCGAAACCAGCCCCAGCATTTT; cdr3_aa: CASSSRNQPQHF
clone_size: many; v_call: TRBV4-3; j_call: TRBJ2-1; d_call: TRBD2; cdr3_nt: TGCGCCAGCAGCCAGCCTAGCGGGGGCTACAATGAGCAGTTCTTC; cdr3_aa: CASSQPSGGYNEQFF
clone_size: few; v_call: TRBV7-2; j_call: TRBJ1-2; d_call: TRBD1; cdr3_nt: TGTGCCAGCAGCCCCCGACAGGGAACTTATGGCTACACCTTC; cdr3_aa: CASSPRQGTYGYTF
clone_size: few; v_call: TRBV5-1; j_call: TRBJ1-4; d_call: TRBD1; cdr3_nt: TGCGCCAGCAGCTTGGCCCCCAGGGGGCCGGATGAAAAACTGTTTTTT; cdr3_aa: CASSLAPRGPDEKLFF
clone_size: many; v_call: TRBV7-7; j_call: TRBJ2-1; d_call: .; cdr3_nt: TGTGCTAGCAGCCTCGGGACTGGCAATGAGCAGTTCTTC; cdr3_aa: CASSLGTGNEQFF
clone_size: few; v_call: TRBV12-3/TRBV12-4; j_call: TRBJ2-2; d_call: .; cdr3_nt: TGTGCCAGCAGTTTAGTCGCAGGGGGGTACACCGGGGAGCTGTTTTTT; cdr3_aa: CASSLVAGGYTGELFF
clone_size: once; v_call: TRBV5-4; j_call: TRBJ2-6; d_call: .; cdr3_nt: TGTGCCAGCAGCTTGGCCATTGGGGCCAACGTCCTGACTTTC; cdr3_aa: CASSLAIGANVLTF
clone_size: .; v_call: TRBV18; j_call: TRBJ1-5; d_call: .; cdr3_nt: TGTGCCAGCTCACCGGATTCCGGGGGTGGACAGCCCCAGCATTTT; cdr3_aa: CASSPDSGGGQPQHF
clone_size: .; v_call: TRBV4-1; j_call: TRBJ2-6; d_call: .; cdr3_nt: TGCGCCAGCAGCAACACTGGGGCCAACGTCCTGACTTTC; cdr3_aa: CASSNTGANVLTF
clone_size: .; v_call: TRBV11-2; j_call: TRBJ1-2; d_call: .; cdr3_nt: TGTGCCAGCAGCCGAAACTTAGACGGGACTTATGGCTACACCTTC; cdr3_aa: CASSRNLDGTYGYTF
clone_size: .; v_call: TRBV6-5; j_call: TRBJ1-2; d_call: .; cdr3_nt: TGTGCCAGCAGCTCTCAAGGCTATGGCTACACCTTC; cdr3_aa: CASSSQGYGYTF
clone_size: few; v_call: TRBV4-1; j_call: TRBJ1-2; d_call: TRBD1; cdr3_nt: TGCGCCAGCAGCCACGGGACAGGGGGTGGCTACACCTTC; cdr3_aa: CASSHGTGGGYTF
clone_size: .; v_call: TRBV21-1; j_call: TRBJ2-2; d_call: .; cdr3_nt: TGTGCCAGCAGCAAAACCAATGGGGCAGGGGTACGGAACACCGGGGAGCTGTTTTTT; cdr3_aa: CASSKTNGAGVRNTGELFF
clone_size: few; v_call: TRBV12-3/TRBV12-4; j_call: TRBJ1-5; d_call: .; cdr3_nt: TGTGCCAGCAGTTTAGCGCTCTCCGAGGGGCAGCCCCAGCATTTT; cdr3_aa: CASSLALSEGQPQHF
clone_size: few; v_call: TRBV7-2; j_call: TRBJ1-5; d_call: TRBD1; cdr3_nt: TGTGCCAGCAGCCGTGGGACAGGGGGACGCTATAGCAATCAGCCCCAGCATTTT; cdr3_aa: CASSRGTGGRYSNQPQHF
clone_size: .; v_call: TRBV24-1; j_call: TRBJ2-2; d_call: .; cdr3_nt: TGTGCCACCAGTGGACAGAACACCGGGGAGCTGTTTTTT; cdr3_aa: CATSGQNTGELFF
clone_size: .; v_call: TRBV7-2; j_call: TRBJ1-5; d_call: .; cdr3_nt: TGTGCCAGCAGCCCAGCCGGAGGCGGCAATCAGCCCCAGCATTTT; cdr3_aa: CASSPAGGGNQPQHF
clone_size: few; v_call: TRBV6-2/TRBV6-3; j_call: TRBJ2-3; d_call: .; cdr3_nt: TGTGCCAGCAGGCCCGTAGATAGCACAGATACGCAGTATTTT; cdr3_aa: CASRPVDSTDTQYF
clone_size: .; v_call: TRBV6-6; j_call: TRBJ2-1; d_call: .; cdr3_nt: TGTGCCAGCAGTTACCGGGCAGGGTACAATGAGCAGTTCTTC; cdr3_aa: CASSYRAGYNEQFF
clone_size: .; v_call: TRBV28; j_call: TRBJ1-1; d_call: .; cdr3_nt: TGTGCCAGCCTTCGGGGGGGCACTGAAGCTTTCTTT; cdr3_aa: CASLRGGTEAFF